Each of the 11 T cell receptor beta chains below was sequenced from the same sample in a study of shared clonotypes between healthy human individuals. Measured with immunoSEQ multiplex PCR; TCRdb has only the in-frame clones, and not every one. The data contain around 2,000,000 clones, just over 90% of them seen just once; the ten biggest clones take up roughly 1.7%. CD45RO-negative, CCR7-selected cells formed the naive CD8 fraction, which excluded terminally differentiated effector memory CD45RA+ cells. The sample comprised naive CD8+ T cells from PBMCs. Receptors originate from a man younger than 35 in good health. Some clones in this sample may be carry-over from other donors' samples.

This chain uses TRBV5-1 with TRBJ1-1; the match to TRBD1 covers 9 bases. The CDR3 contains 16 residues. With V trimmed by 0 bases and J by 1 base, 4 bases remained unmatched. Germline lookup yields CDR1 SGHRS and CDR2 YFSETQ. The CDR3 DNA reads as TGCGCCAGCAGCTTGGGGACAGGGGCGCCGAACACTGAAGCTTTCTTT. It yields the protein CASSLGTGAPNTEAFF.

This clone was found once. The rearrangement links TRBV14 to TRBJ2-7; 9 positions match TRBD2. V lost 1 base and J lost 6; bases outside the gene matches: 19. Germline loops: CDR1 SGHDN, CDR2 FVKESK. The CDR3 covers 19 residues. This CDR3 reads CASSQGLLVTGLAGGEQYF. The DNA for the CDR3 is TGTGCCAGCAGCCAAGGCCTTCTGGTAACGGGACTAGCAGGGGGCGAGCAGTACTTC.

This rearrangement joins TRBV29-1 to TRBJ1-5; no definite D call. Trimming removed 7 bases at V and 5 bases at J, with 12 bases between. The CDR3 covers 12 residues. Germline V CDR1 and CDR2: SQVTM, ANQGSEA. CDR3 region: CSAQTGDQPQHF. CDR3 bases: TGCAGCGCCCAAACGGGTGATCAGCCCCAGCATTTT. The full variable domain, with the rest looked up from reference TRBV29-1 and TRBJ1-5, is SAVISQKPSRDICQRGTSLTIQCQVDSQVTMMFWYRQQPGQSLTLIATANQGSEATYESGFVIDKFPISRPNLTFSTLTVSNMSPEDSSIYLCSAQTGDQPQHFGDGTRLSIL.

As regards this clone: Sequence at one end of the junction differs from germline and may be a read error. The chain is built from TRBV7-6 and TRBJ2-5; 7 nucleotides line up with TRBD2. The CDR3 totals 15 residues. The germline V gene encodes CDR1 SGHVS and CDR2 FNYEAQ. The DNA of the CDR3 is TGTGCCAGCAGCCTAGCGGACCCGGCGGGAGAGACCCAGTACTTC. The encoded protein is CASSLADPAGETQYF.

In its sample, this clone was seen once. The chain has TRBV9 and TRBJ2-5; D possibly matches TRBD1 or TRBD2 (6 bases each). The V end lost 4 bases, the J end lost 0 bases, and 16 bases lay between the germline ends. Germline V gives CDR1 SGDLS, CDR2 YYNGEE. This CDR3 has 16 residues. Here the CDR3 reads CASSTNKGGYQETQYF. CDR3 DNA: TGTGCCAGCAGCACAAATAAAGGGGGGTACCAAGAGACCCAGTACTTC.

This sequence joins TRBV5-5 and TRBJ1-2, with 8 bases matching TRBD1. Germline-derived CDR1 and CDR2 are SGHKS and YYEKEE (reference sequence). The J segment lost 7 bases and the V segment lost 2 bases, leaving 10 bases of the junction unmatched. The CDR3 contains 15 residues. The CDR3 nucleotides read TGTGCCAGCAGCTTAGATGGCAGGGGGCTGGCTGGCTACACCTTC. It encodes CASSLDGRGLAGYTF. The entire variable domain, with the rest obtained from reference TRBV5-5 and TRBJ1-2, is as follows: DAGVTQSPTHLIKTRGQQVTLRCSPISGHKSVSWYQQVLGQGPQFIFQYYEKEERGRGNFPDRFSARQFPNYSSELNVNALLLGDSALYLCASSLDGRGLAGYTFGSGTRLTVV.

V gene TRBV9 combines with J gene TRBJ1-3; D is uncertain. V lost 1 base and J lost 5, with 16 bases in between. The CDR3 covers 16 residues. Germline lookup yields CDR1 SGDLS and CDR2 YYNGEE. The CDR3 loop is CASSVSQHSLRNTIYF. CDR3 in DNA: TGTGCCAGCAGCGTAAGTCAACACTCCTTAAGAAACACCATATATTTT. The complete variable domain, with remaining parts taken from reference TRBV9 and TRBJ1-3, reads DSGVTQTPKHLITATGQRVTLRCSPRSGDLSVYWYQQSLDQGLQFLIQYYNGEERAKGNILERFSAQQFPDLHSELNLSSLELGDSALYFCASSVSQHSLRNTIYFGEGSWLTVV.

To note about this clone: In the same sample, other DNA sequences code for this CDR3. This sequence joins TRBV9 and TRBJ2-7; D is unresolved. The V gene lost 0 bases and the J gene lost 3 bases, with 10 bases spanning the gap. This CDR3 has 14 amino acids. Germline V gene data show CDR1 as SGDLS and CDR2 as YYNGEE. The CDR3 bases are TGTGCCAGCAGCGTAGAAGGGATAAGCTACGAGCAGTACTTC. It yields the protein CASSVEGISYEQYF.

This clone came up a few times. The rearrangement links TRBV14 to TRBJ1-1; 7 bases map to TRBD1. The V segment lost 1 base and the J segment 3 bases; nucleotides outside the gene matches: 5. Germline loops: CDR1 SGHDN, CDR2 FVKESK. This CDR3 is built from 15 residues. The CDR3 protein is CASSQGQGRDTEAFF. CDR3 nucleotide sequence: TGTGCCAGCAGCCAAGGACAGGGCCGGGACACTGAAGCTTTCTTT.

The rearrangement links TRBV19 to TRBJ2-7; D remains unclear. From germline, CDR1 is LNHDA and CDR2 SQIVND (reference sequence). The CDR3 has 15 amino acids. Deletions cut 5 bases from V and 2 bases from J, with 16 bases between. The CDR3 spells CASSSLPGGPYEQYF. In DNA, the CDR3 is TGTGCCAGTAGTTCCCTACCCGGCGGCCCCTACGAGCAGTACTTC.

V usage is TRBV28 and J usage is TRBJ1-1; 12 bases line up with TRBD1. V was pared by 5 bases and J by 1 base, with 5 bases of the junction left unmatched. CDR1 is MDHEN and CDR2 is SYDVKM in the germline V gene. This CDR3 region has 16 residues. CDR3 in DNA: TGTGCCAGCAGTAGCGGGACAGGGGGCGAGAACACTGAAGCTTTCTTT. Encoded protein: CASSSGTGGENTEAFF.